This T cell receptor (beta chain) came from a study of cytomegalovirus exposure and HLA in healthy donors. Study information: An earlier analysis identified approximately 110 million unique TCR beta sequences in about 170 million T cells. Tens of millions of unique TCR sequences came from HLA-typed donors in an early release. Whole-study findings and limits: The listing of 150 or so TCR beta chains classed them as cytomegalovirus-associated. The authors later linked a missense DCLRE1C variant to TCR beta V- and J-gene trimming.

As regards this clone: Its antigen is not identified.

Primers for the PCR totalled 60 Vbeta and 13 Jbeta. Libraries were prepared by immunoSEQ multiplex PCR; TCRdb keeps only in-frame clonotypes and omits some of them. This table has 80,000 to 100,000 clones, more than 60% appearing once. The CDR3 extends over 14 amino acids. J gave up 6 bases and V 3 bases, and 6 bases lay outside the gene matches. Germline CDR1 reads LNHDA; CDR2 reads SQIVND (reference sequence). The TCR sequence derives from a man aged 45-65 years in good health and CMV-seronegative. The material sequenced was PBMCs. The chain couples TRBV19 to TRBJ2-7; 9 bases are a match to TRBD2. The CDR3 nucleotides read TGTGCCAGTAGTATTAGTGCTAGCGGGGTCGAGCAGTACTTC. Its translation: CASSISASGVEQYF.